These T cell receptor beta chains were read from a single sample in a study of vaccination and CD4 T cells after COVID-19. Antigen specificity for these receptors is unknown. TCRdb re-analysed the PCR reads in MiXCR, keeping a single row per CDR3 protein. The table lists about 20,000 distinct CDR3 sequences, around 50% of them singletons, with roughly 9.2% in the top ten. The sequenced sample was CD4+ T cells from blood, cultured in vitro. Receptor source: a human donor who had recovered from COVID-19. CDR3s include the opening cysteine and the closing phenylalanine or tryptophan. Each record gives: J gene, D gene, clone size, V gene, CDR3 protein, CDR3 DNA. A D gene is named only where the DNA matches it firmly. The size field is filled for only some rows; it gives once, few, many or a size class.

TRBJ1-1 | TRBD1 | once | TRBV7-9 | CASSPRDRDVTEAFF | TGTGCCAGCAGCCCCCGGGACAGGGATGTTACTGAAGCTTTCTTT
TRBJ2-5 | - | few | TRBV6-1 | CASRPQWDTAFETQYF | TGTGCCAGCAGGCCTCAGTGGGACACCGCCTTCGAGACCCAGTACTTC
TRBJ1-5 | - | - | TRBV7-9 | CASSLGTGAAGQPQHF | TGTGCCAGCAGCTTAGGCACGGGGGCGGCAGGCCAGCCCCAGCATTTT
TRBJ2-3 | - | few | TRBV15 | CATSRDPDTSTDTQYF | TGTGCCACCAGCAGAGATCCGGACACTTCCACAGATACGCAGTATTTT
TRBJ2-3 | TRBD2 | - | TRBV20-1 | CSASGREYIDTQYF | TGCAGTGCTAGCGGGCGGGAGTACATAGATACGCAGTATTTT
TRBJ2-7 | - | - | TRBV11-2 | CASSFPWGRPYEQYF | TGTGCCAGTAGCTTCCCGTGGGGGCGCCCCTACGAGCAGTACTTC
TRBJ1-2 | - | few | TRBV28 | CASSLVWDTTPNAATF | TGTGCCAGCAGTTTAGTTTGGGACACCACTCCTAACGCGGCCACCTTC
TRBJ1-2 | TRBD1 | few | TRBV20-1 | CSARTGGVGYTF | TGCAGTGCTCGGACAGGGGGCGTTGGCTACACCTTC
TRBJ1-5 | TRBD1 | - | TRBV28 | CASRLTGPQPQHF | TGTGCCAGCAGACTGACAGGGCCTCAGCCCCAGCATTTT
TRBJ1-5 | - | - | TRBV11-2 | CASSLQGTSNQPQHF | TGTGCCAGCAGCTTACAGGGGACGAGCAATCAGCCCCAGCATTTT
TRBJ2-2 | - | - | TRBV7-3 | CASSLGGTNTGELFF | TGTGCCAGCAGCTTAGGAGGGACGAACACCGGGGAGCTGTTTTTT
TRBJ1-5 | - | few | TRBV6-5 | CASSYSQGNQPQHF | TGTGCCAGCAGTTACTCACAGGGAAATCAGCCCCAGCATTTT
TRBJ2-1 | - | - | TRBV10-3 | CAISDEAQKQFF | TGTGCCATCAGTGATGAGGCCCAGAAGCAGTTCTTC
TRBJ1-2 | TRBD1 | few | TRBV6-1 | CASSRQGGEYGYTF | TGTGCCAGCAGCAGACAGGGAGGGGAATATGGCTACACCTTC
TRBJ2-3 | - | few | TRBV12-3/TRBV12-4 | CASSFRRGETDTQYF | TGTGCCAGCAGTTTCCGTAGGGGAGAGACAGATACGCAGTATTTT
TRBJ1-2 | - | once | TRBV6-2/TRBV6-3 | CASRLDSTYYGYTF | TGTGCCAGCAGACTAGACAGCACCTACTATGGCTACACCTTC
TRBJ1-6 | - | few | TRBV20-1 | CSASGGSPLHF | TGCAGTGCTTCCGGGGGTTCACCCCTCCACTTT
TRBJ1-2 | - | - | TRBV28 | CASLGGANYGYTF | TGTGCCTCCCTGGGAGGAGCAAACTATGGCTACACCTTC
TRBJ1-5 | - | - | TRBV27 | CAGSLVYNQPQHF | TGTGCCGGCAGTTTAGTCTACAATCAGCCCCAGCATTTT
TRBJ2-7 | TRBD2 | - | TRBV27 | CASSTLASGGAYEQYF | TGTGCCAGCAGTACCCTTGCTAGCGGGGGGGCCTACGAGCAGTACTTC
TRBJ2-1 | TRBD2 | few | TRBV7-9 | CASSPAGGFYNEQFF | TGTGCCAGCAGCCCCGCCGGGGGGTTCTACAATGAGCAGTTCTTC
TRBJ1-2 | TRBD1 | - | TRBV2 | CASSEGTGGFYGYTF | TGTGCCAGCAGTGAAGGGACAGGGGGCTTCTATGGCTACACCTTC
TRBJ1-5 | - | - | TRBV19 | CASSIEGAPGPQHF | TGTGCCAGTAGTATAGAAGGGGCGCCCGGGCCCCAGCATTTT
TRBJ2-7 | TRBD1 | - | TRBV15 | CATSRDRGTASYEQYF | TGTGCCACCAGCAGAGATAGGGGGACAGCTTCCTACGAGCAGTACTTC
TRBJ1-5 | - | - | TRBV6-1 | CASLDGNQPQHF | TGTGCCAGCCTGGATGGCAATCAGCCCCAGCATTTT
TRBJ1-1 | - | - | TRBV7-9 | CASSLVGEGNTEAFF | TGTGCCAGCAGCTTAGTGGGTGAAGGGAACACTGAAGCTTTCTTT
TRBJ1-2 | TRBD1 | - | TRBV6-5 | CASSSDRNYGYTF | TGTGCCAGCAGTTCGGACAGGAACTATGGCTACACCTTC
TRBJ1-3 | - | - | TRBV12-3/TRBV12-4 | CASSLQRQGTGNTIYF | TGTGCCAGCAGTTTACAACGGCAGGGGACTGGAAACACCATATATTTT
TRBJ1-1 | TRBD1 | - | TRBV7-9 | CASSLQGGTEAFF | TGTGCCAGCAGTCTACAGGGGGGTACTGAAGCTTTCTTT
TRBJ2-7 | - | - | TRBV19 | CASSIAGNSYEQYF | TGTGCCAGTAGTATAGCAGGGAACTCCTACGAGCAGTACTTC
TRBJ1-2 | TRBD1 | few | TRBV4-1 | CASSPKWDRESPYYGYTF | TGCGCCAGCAGCCCAAAATGGGACAGGGAATCCCCTTACTATGGCTACACCTTC
TRBJ1-1 | TRBD1 | - | TRBV15 | CATSRVGTGYTEAFF | TGTGCCACCAGCAGAGTGGGGACAGGGTACACTGAAGCTTTCTTT
TRBJ1-5 | - | few | TRBV30 | CAWSVRGSLSNQPQHF | TGTGCCTGGAGTGTCAGGGGCTCCCTTAGCAATCAGCCCCAGCATTTT
TRBJ1-1 | - | - | TRBV19 | CASSNREFNTEAFF | TGTGCCAGTAGTAACAGGGAGTTTAACACTGAAGCTTTCTTT
TRBJ2-5 | TRBD1 | - | TRBV18 | CASSRTGGQETQYF | TGTGCCAGCTCACGGACAGGGGGCCAAGAGACCCAGTACTTC
TRBJ2-1 | TRBD2 | - | TRBV20-1 | CSATWTLAGTYNEQFF | TGCAGTGCTACCTGGACTTTAGCGGGTACCTACAATGAGCAGTTCTTC
TRBJ1-5 | - | once | TRBV18 | CASSPWVGGGGNQPQHF | TGTGCCAGCTCACCATGGGTAGGGGGGGGCGGCAATCAGCCCCAGCATTTT
TRBJ2-5 | TRBD1 | - | TRBV5-4 | CASSRSGTGEETQYF | TGTGCCAGCAGCCGATCCGGGACAGGTGAAGAGACCCAGTACTTC
TRBJ2-6 | - | - | TRBV24-1 | CATSDLASTGANVLTF | TGTGCCACCAGTGATTTGGCGTCAACTGGGGCCAACGTCCTGACTTTC
TRBJ1-1 | TRBD1 | - | TRBV7-9 | CASSPPGTGRTEAFF | TGTGCCAGCAGCCCCCCCGGGACAGGGAGGACTGAAGCTTTCTTT
TRBJ2-6 | - | - | TRBV5-1 | CASSLEGLSGANVLTF | TGCGCCAGCAGCTTGGAGGGCCTCTCTGGGGCCAACGTCCTGACTTTC
TRBJ1-5 | - | medium-sized | TRBV6-2/TRBV6-3 | CAGKDSNQPQHF | TGTGCCGGAAAAGATAGCAATCAGCCCCAGCATTTT
TRBJ1-1 | - | - | TRBV7-2 | CASSLTRYTEAFF | TGTGCCAGCAGCCTCACACGGTACACTGAAGCTTTCTTT
TRBJ1-1 | TRBD1 | few | TRBV20-1 | CSASQGGLERDTEAFF | TGCAGTGCTTCACAGGGGGGCTTGGAACGGGACACTGAAGCTTTCTTT
TRBJ2-5 | - | few | TRBV20-1 | CSAREGHGPRETQYF | TGCAGTGCTAGAGAGGGACATGGCCCGAGGGAGACCCAGTACTTC
TRBJ1-5 | - | - | TRBV21-1 | CASSKTGPSQPQHF | TGTGCCAGCAGCAAGACAGGGCCGTCACAGCCCCAGCATTTT
TRBJ1-5 | - | - | TRBV5-5 | CASSFTGSQPQHF | TGTGCCAGCAGCTTTACGGGCAGTCAGCCCCAGCATTTT
TRBJ2-5 | - | - | TRBV5-1 | CASSPEAIQETQYF | TGCGCCAGCAGCCCTGAGGCGATTCAAGAGACCCAGTACTTC
TRBJ1-4 | - | - | TRBV6-5 | CASSSGGAGEKLFF | TGTGCCAGCAGTTCCGGAGGGGCTGGTGAAAAACTGTTTTTT
TRBJ2-3 | TRBD2 | - | TRBV6-5 | CASSYSSGRSDTQYF | TGTGCCAGCAGTTACTCTAGCGGGAGGTCAGATACGCAGTATTTT
TRBJ1-1 | - | few | TRBV7-9 | CASSLTVNTEAFF | TGTGCCAGCAGCTTAACGGTGAACACTGAAGCTTTCTTT
TRBJ1-6 | - | - | TRBV7-9 | CASSLGQEFNSPLHF | TGTGCCAGCAGCTTGGGTCAGGAGTTTAATTCACCCCTCCACTTT
TRBJ2-3 | TRBD2 | few | TRBV28 | CASSFELAGDTQYF | TGTGCCAGCAGTTTCGAACTAGCGGGTGATACGCAGTATTTT